This TCR beta chain was obtained from a study of response to subunit inactivated influenza vaccine. Whole-study findings and limits: T cells newly recruited by each seasonal influenza vaccination are few, the authors suggested.

Worth noting for this clonotype: Antigen: not known.

Germline V gene data show CDR1 as MNHEY and CDR2 as SMNVEV (reference sequence). Losses at the gene ends were 4 bases for V and 6 bases for J; bases not matched to a gene: 8. The CDR3 runs to 15 residues. TCRdb redid the calling of the RT-PCR reads with MiXCR, one entry per CDR3 protein. This sample carries some 850,000 distinct CDR3 sequences, 15% to 20% of them seen once, and the ten largest clones take 9.5% to 13%. Sequencing used PBMCs from blood, obtained less than 6 days after vaccination. The TCR sequence derives from a man aged 50 to 59 who received an inactivated influenza vaccine. The rearrangement joins TRBV27 to TRBJ1-2; 10 bases are a match to TRBD1. Here the CDR3 reads CASSSFGTGEDGYTF. CDR3 DNA: TGTGCCAGCAGTTCGTTCGGGACAGGGGAAGATGGCTACACCTTC.